These T cell receptor beta chains were read from a single sample in a study of response to subunit inactivated influenza vaccine. A single record per CDR3 protein comes from TCRdb applying MiXCR to the RT-PCR reads. The sample holds around 600,000 distinct CDR3 sequences, 11% seen once. These same data were also listed under a study on T cells expressing NK-cell markers.

The sample here was PBMCs from blood, taken on the day of vaccination. Receptor source: a man in his fifties who received an inactivated influenza vaccine. Each CDR3 is given with its conserved first and last residue. The D gene is left open where the match is weak. Not every row has a clone size; where given, it reads once, few, many or a size class.

many TRBJ1-1 TRBV29-1 NA TGCAGCGTTCATAAGGGGGGTAGGACTGAAGCTTTCTTT CSVHKGGRTEAFF
many TRBJ2-1 TRBV7-2 NA TGTGCCAGCAGCTTAGATGGTGACAGTCCGTTCTTC CASSLDGDSPFF
NA TRBJ2-7 TRBV20-1 NA TGCAGTGCTCAAGGGGCTAGCTACGAGCAGTACTTC CSAQGASYEQYF
few TRBJ2-5 TRBV2 NA TGTGCCAGCAGCCCCACGGTGGAGACCCAGTACTTC CASSPTVETQYF
few TRBJ2-5 TRBV28 NA TGTGCCAGCAGCAGCCCTAGGGACTCCGAAGAGACCCAGTACTTC CASSSPRDSEETQYF
few TRBJ2-7 TRBV20-1 NA TGCAGTGCTAACCGGCCTGAACTGGAGGGCGAGCAGTACTTC CSANRPELEGEQYF
few TRBJ2-3 TRBV20-1 TRBD2 TGCAGTGCTAGCGGGGGGGTCAAAGATACGCAGTATTTT CSASGGVKDTQYF
many TRBJ2-1 TRBV20-1 TRBD2 TGCAGTGCTAGTTCCCTAGCGGGAGGAATGGATGAGCAGTTCTTC CSASSLAGGMDEQFF
NA TRBJ2-2 TRBV5-1 NA TGCGCCAGCAGCTTGGCGGTTCGGGGCCCCGGGGAGCTGTTTTTT CASSLAVRGPGELFF
NA TRBJ2-1 TRBV7-9 NA TGTGCCAGCGTTGACACTTTCTACTACAATGAGCAGTTCTTC CASVDTFYYNEQFF
many TRBJ2-1 TRBV5-1 TRBD1 TGCGCCAGCAGCCGAGACAGGGGAGGTCTCAATGAGCAGTTCTTC CASSRDRGGLNEQFF